What follows is one TCR beta chain and its context. Germline CDR1 reads MNHNS; CDR2 reads SASEGT. The J segment lost 1 base and the V segment lost 3 bases, leaving 2 bases of the junction unmatched. CDR3 size: 15 residues. The data derive from a study of blood T cell repertoires in COVID-19. Study-level background: Both acute and convalescent COVID-19 samples were obtained from the United States, Italy and Spain. T cells, B-cell-depleted T cells, or PBMCs provided the cDNA or gDNA that served as material.

Authors' data handling: Amplification with reference gene primers provided the estimates of nucleated cell counts. Clones were read by immunoSEQ multiplex PCR, and TCRdb kept only the in-frame ones, dropping some. V, J and clone size derive from that table, while D and trimming were established from the DNA sequence. The top ten hold approximately 1.5% of the sample, which has 200,000 to 250,000 clones, more than 65% seen once. Material: peripheral blood. The J gene is TRBJ2-7, the V gene TRBV6-1, with TRBD2 identical over 11 bases. The receptor's source is a woman aged 35 to 49 who had recovered from COVID-19. The CDR3 reads CASSEWTSGSYEQYF. Written as DNA, the CDR3 is TGTGCCAGCAGTGAGTGGACTAGCGGGTCCTACGAGCAGTACTTC.